This T cell receptor (beta chain) was documented in a study of CD8+ T cells in alopecia areata. cDNA prepared by RNA extraction and subsequent reverse transcription served as the template for sequencing. Here immunoSEQ multiplex PCR was the method, and the copy in TCRdb shows in-frame clones only, minus some. The profile shows about 210,000 clones, under 70% of them singletons. Trimming shortened V by 4 bases and J by 8 bases, and 11 bases separated the two germline ends. Germline V gene sequence: CDR1 SQVTM, CDR2 ANQGSEA. This CDR3 comprises 12 residues. Treatment described: oral pan-JAK inhibitor, 5-10 mg twice daily.

Source: CD4+ T cells sorted from blood, taken at week 44, from a patient treated with tofacitinib. J is TRBJ2-2 and V is TRBV29-1; a possible D gene is TRBD1 (6 bases). This clonotype was obtained from a human donor with alopecia areata. CDR3 sequence: CSVGPGVGELFF. CDR3 in DNA: TGCAGCGTTGGCCCAGGGGTGGGGGAGCTGTTTTTT.